This passage covers 28 T cell receptor beta chains from one sample sequenced in a study of vaccination effects on CD4 cells after COVID-19. CD4+ T cells specific for antigen were expanded with viral peptide pools by the ViraFEST assay before sequencing. Cells that had been cultured for 10 days were the source of isolated CD4+ T cells. These receptors are not linked to any known antigen. Some clones are missing from TCRdb's copy, which holds only in-frame ones; the method was immunoSEQ multiplex PCR. The table lists roughly 20,000 clones, less than 85% of them singletons. Sample: CD4+ T cells from PBMCs cultured with HCoV-229E spike peptides, taken before COVID-19 vaccination. Receptors were obtained from a human donor who received a COVID-19 vaccine.

V and J are TRBV3-1 (or the pseudogene TRBV3-2) and TRBJ2-2, with TRBD2 matching 13 bases. The germline V gene has CDR1 LGHDT and CDR2 YNNKEL (reference sequence). The CDR3 length is 19 residues. V shed 1 base and J 1 base; nucleotides not matched to a gene: 6. DNA of the CDR3: TGTGCCAGCAGCCAAGGGTGGACTAGCGGGAGAGTGAACACCGGGGAGCTGTTTTTT. Protein: CASSQGWTSGRVNTGELFF.

Regarding this clone: One end of the junction is discordant with germline, which a read error may explain. The chain has TRBV2 and TRBJ2-5; either TRBD1 or TRBD2 may supply D (5 bases each). From germline, CDR1 is SNHLY and CDR2 FYNNEI. The CDR3 sequence is 13 residues long. CDR3 amino acids: CASSGDDQETQYF. In DNA, the CDR3 is TGTGCCAGCAGTGGGGACGACCAAGAAACCCAGTACTTC. The full variable domain, completed using reference TRBV2 and TRBJ2-5, is EPEVTQTPSHQVTQMGQEVILRCVPISNHLYFYWYRQILGQKVEFLVSFYNNEISEKSEIFDDQFSVERPDGSNFTLKIRSTKLEDSAMYFCASSGDDQETQYFGPGTRLLVL.

This sequence joins TRBV6-5 and TRBJ2-5; D is uncertain. The CDR3 is made up of 10 amino acids. Germline loops: CDR1 MNHEY, CDR2 SVGAGI. Trimming left V 8 bases short and J 5 bases short, with 6 bases between. CDR3 sequence (DNA): TGTGCCAGCGCAGAGGAGACCCAGTACTTC. It encodes CASAEETQYF.

This clone was counted once. At one of its ends the junction is not consistent with the germline gene, which may arise from a read error. V and J are TRBV14 and TRBJ1-1; D not resolved. The CDR3 spans 19 residues. Germline V CDR1 and CDR2: SGHDN, FVKESK. The CDR3 loop is CASTQLSGSGFILSTEAFF. CDR3 sequence (DNA): TGTGCCAGCACCCAACTATCGGGGTCCGGGTTCATACTTAGCACTGAAGCTTTCTTT.

This clone was recorded a few times. J is TRBJ2-5 and V is TRBV19; 8 bases align to TRBD1. Trimming removed 1 base from V and 3 bases from J; junction bases left unmatched: 7. CDR1 is LNHDA and CDR2 is SQIVND in the germline V gene (reference sequence). CDR3 size: 16 residues. CDR3 region: CASSIVLMGQEETQYF. The DNA for the CDR3 is TGTGCCAGTAGTATAGTCTTAATGGGACAGGAAGAGACCCAGTACTTC.

This clone was seen only a few times. The chain is built from TRBV2 and TRBJ2-1; 7 bases map to TRBD2. This CDR3 has 13 residues. V dropped 8 bases and J dropped 6; count of bases not matched to a gene: 7. The V gene's germline CDR1 is SNHLY and CDR2 FYNNEI. The chain's CDR3 is CASGRALSNEQFF. The CDR3 DNA sequence: TGTGCCAGCGGGAGGGCCCTGAGCAATGAGCAGTTCTTC.

The CDR3 loop is CASSGLAVLYNEQFF. CDR3 in DNA: TGTGCCAGCAGTGGCCTAGCGGTACTTTACAATGAGCAGTTCTTC. The V gene is TRBV2, the J gene TRBJ2-1; TRBD2 matches at 7 bases. Trimming removed 4 bases from V and 4 bases from J; junction bases left unmatched: 7. The germline V gene encodes CDR1 SNHLY and CDR2 FYNNEI. CDR3 length: 15 amino acids.

The V call is TRBV3-1 (or the pseudogene TRBV3-2), the J call TRBJ1-5; no reliable D call. The CDR3 is made up of 12 amino acids. Germline CDR1 reads LGHDT; CDR2 reads YNNKEL (reference sequence). Trimming stripped 3 bases from V and 6 bases from J, with 6 bases between. The CDR3 protein is CASSHLSQPQHF. CDR3 coding DNA: TGTGCCAGCAGCCATTTAAGTCAGCCCCAGCATTTT.

The chain combines TRBV11-2 with TRBJ2-2; D gene unclear. Trimming cost V 5 bases and J 7 bases, with 14 bases left between them. Germline values: CDR1 SGHAT, CDR2 FQNNGV. The CDR3 length is 14 residues. The CDR3 sequence is CASSPRVGYGELFF. CDR3 coding DNA: TGTGCCAGCAGCCCAAGGGTCGGTTACGGGGAGCTGTTTTTT.

The chain carries TRBV4-1 and TRBJ1-5; 9 bases are a match to TRBD1. The V gene end was trimmed by 3 bases and the J gene end by 11 bases; junction bases not matched to a gene: 2. The CDR3 has 12 residues. Per the germline V gene, CDR1 is MGHRA and CDR2 is YSYEKL. CDR3 protein: CASSQGQGSQHF. In nucleotides, the CDR3 is TGCGCCAGCAGCCAGGGACAGGGTTCCCAGCATTTT.

The chain has TRBV7-2 and TRBJ1-1; D possibly corresponds to TRBD1 (6 bases). Trimming cost V 3 bases and J 6 bases, with 14 bases left between them. Germline V gene data show CDR1 as SGHTA and CDR2 as FQGNSA. This CDR3 is 14 amino acids long. In DNA form, the CDR3 reads TGTGCCAGCAGCTTGGTAGGGGGGAGGGCTGAAGCTTTCTTT. Translation: CASSLVGGRAEAFF.

The V call is TRBV27, the J call TRBJ2-7; D is perhaps TRBD2 (6 bases). Trimming took off 6 bases at V and 3 bases at J, with 24 bases between the two ends. The CDR3 consists of 17 residues. Germline CDR1 is MNHEY and CDR2 is SMNVEV (reference sequence). CDR3 in DNA: TGTGCCAGCAGCCGCCGTACACGGGACTCCGTCAACTACGAGCAGTACTTC. Residues: CASSRRTRDSVNYEQYF.

This chain uses TRBV19 with TRBJ2-5, with 8 positions matching TRBD1. The V gene's germline CDR1 is LNHDA and CDR2 SQIVND (reference sequence). This CDR3 is 15 amino acids long. The trim removed 3 bases at V and 0 bases at J, leaving 3 bases unmatched. This chain's CDR3 is CASSIRRGHQETQYF. The DNA for the CDR3 is TGTGCCAGTAGTATCCGCAGGGGGCACCAAGAGACCCAGTACTTC.

The DNA of the CDR3 is TGTGCCAGCAGTTTAAGGCTAGCGGGGAAGGCAGATACGCAGTATTTT. It is translated as CASSLRLAGKADTQYF. This chain joins TRBV27 and TRBJ2-3, with 9 nucleotides matching TRBD2. This CDR3 comprises 16 residues. CDR1 is MNHEY and CDR2 is SMNVEV in the germline V gene (reference sequence). V shed 2 bases and J 4 bases; nucleotides not matched to a gene: 7.

The rearrangement joins TRBV6-6 to TRBJ2-2, with 8 positions matching TRBD2. V was pared by 2 bases and J by 5 bases, with 7 bases of the junction left unmatched. The CDR3 extends over 16 amino acids. Germline V CDR1 and CDR2: MNHNY, SVGAGI (reference sequence). The CDR3 is CASSYGASGLTGELFF. CDR3 in DNA: TGTGCCAGCAGTTACGGGGCTAGCGGGTTGACCGGGGAGCTGTTTTTT.

This clone was counted a few times. This chain links TRBV7-9 with TRBJ2-1; D is possibly TRBD1 (6 bases). Per the germline V gene, CDR1 is SEHNR and CDR2 is FQNEAQ (reference sequence). Trimming shortened V by 4 bases and J by 14 bases, and 15 bases separated the two germline ends. The length of the CDR3 is 12 residues. The CDR3 DNA reads TGTGCCAGCAGCTACGGACAGCGGCGGGAGTTCTTC. It encodes CASSYGQRREFF.

The chain recombines TRBV30 with TRBJ1-1; D remains ambiguous. V lost 0 bases, J lost 3 bases, and 5 bases lay in between. This CDR3 has 12 amino acids. Germline CDR1 and CDR2: GTSNPN and SVGIG (reference sequence). CDR3 sequence reads: CAWSVLYTEAFF. DNA of the CDR3: TGTGCCTGGAGTGTCTTGTACACTGAAGCTTTCTTT.

The genes are TRBV11-2 and TRBJ1-2, with TRBD1 identical over 11 bases. The CDR3 is 14 residues long. Trimming took 5 bases from V and 7 from J; bases not matched to a gene: 6. From germline, CDR1 is SGHAT and CDR2 FQNNGV. CDR3 region: CASSLGQGATGYTF. The CDR3 coding sequence is TGTGCCAGCAGCCTTGGACAGGGGGCAACTGGCTACACCTTC.

The chain joins TRBV5-1 to TRBJ2-3, with TRBD1 matching over 7 bases. The CDR3 extends over 14 amino acids. Germline CDR1 reads SGHRS; CDR2 reads YFSETQ. The J segment lost 0 bases and the V segment lost 6 bases, leaving 4 bases of the junction unmatched. The CDR3 DNA sequence: TGCGCCAGCACGACAGGGCCTAGCACAGATACGCAGTATTTT. It yields the protein CASTTGPSTDTQYF. The entire variable domain, with the rest obtained from reference TRBV5-1 and TRBJ2-3, is as follows: KAGVTQTPRYLIKTRGQQVTLSCSPISGHRSVSWYQQTPGQGLQFLFEYFSETQRNKGNFPGRFSGRQFSNSRSEMNVSTLELGDSALYLCASTTGPSTDTQYFGPGTRLTVL.

V usage is TRBV4-2 and J usage is TRBJ1-1, with no clear D. Germline V gene data show CDR1 as LGHNA and CDR2 as YNFKEQ. The CDR3 has 16 amino acids. Trimming took 0 bases from V and 2 from J, leaving 13 bases between them. CDR3 amino acids: CASSQDRTAGNTEAFF. CDR3 sequence (DNA): TGTGCCAGCAGCCAAGATCGAACAGCGGGAAACACTGAAGCTTTCTTT.

The CDR3 nucleotides read TGTGCCAGCAGCGTCGGGACTAGCGGTCCCTACGAGCAGTACTTC. This gives the protein CASSVGTSGPYEQYF. The J gene is TRBJ2-7, the V gene TRBV11-1; TRBD2 matches at 11 bases. CDR1 and CDR2 from the germline V gene are SGHAT and FQDESV (reference sequence). The CDR3 length is 15 residues. Trimming removed 5 bases from V and 2 bases from J; junction bases left unmatched: 5.

This clone was observed a few times. The rearrangement uses TRBV4-1 and TRBJ2-2; 7 bases align to TRBD2. The length of the CDR3 is 18 residues. CDR1 MGHRA and CDR2 YSYEKL come from the germline V gene. Losses at the gene ends were 1 base for V and 2 bases for J; bases not matched to a gene: 10. The CDR3 DNA is TGCGCCAGCAGCCAAGCCCGTTCTCGGACTAGAAACACCGGGGAGCTGTTTTTT. Protein sequence: CASSQARSRTRNTGELFF.

This clone has only one observation. V is TRBV6-1 and J is TRBJ2-5; TRBD2 aligns across 8 bases. This CDR3 has 15 residues. Germline loops: CDR1 MNHNS, CDR2 SASEGT. The V and J ends lost 1 base and 2 bases, in that order; junction bases with no gene match: 3. CDR3 coding DNA: TGTGCCAGCAGTGAAGGGGCTAGCGGGCAAGAGACCCAGTACTTC. Translating it yields CASSEGASGQETQYF.

V usage is TRBV4-2 and J usage is TRBJ2-5, with D possibly matching TRBD2 (5 bases). Germline-derived CDR1 and CDR2 are LGHNA and YNFKEQ. This CDR3 comprises 14 residues. Trimming shortened V by 1 base and J by 5 bases, and 11 bases separated the two germline ends. CDR3 nucleotide sequence: TGTGCCAGCAGCCAAGGGGCTAGCAGGGAGACCCAGTACTTC. Translation gives CASSQGASRETQYF.

The chain combines TRBV7-6 with TRBJ1-4; D gene unclear. V dropped 0 bases and J dropped 7 bases, with 9 bases sitting between them. This CDR3 is 14 amino acids long. Germline loops: CDR1 SGHVS, CDR2 FNYEAQ. The CDR3 coding sequence is TGTGCCAGCAGCTTAGCAGGGAGAGGTGAAAAACTGTTTTTT. Its translation is CASSLAGRGEKLFF.

The gene calls are TRBV27 and TRBJ1-1, with D perhaps matching TRBD1 (6 bases). In germline, CDR1 is MNHEY, CDR2 SMNVEV (reference sequence). The CDR3 extends over 13 amino acids. Between the trimmed V and J ends, which lost 4 bases and 1 base, there was a span of 7 bases. CDR3 residues: CASSYRENTEAFF. CDR3 sequence (DNA): TGTGCCAGCAGTTACAGGGAGAACACTGAAGCTTTCTTT.

This clone is medium-sized (0.01 to 0.1%) in the sample. This chain connects TRBV5-1 to TRBJ1-4; D is unresolved. Trimming removed 4 bases at V and 4 bases at J, with 17 bases between. Looked up from germline, CDR1 is SGHRS and CDR2 is YFSETQ. CDR3 size: 16 residues. The CDR3 bases are TGCGCCAGCAGCCTAAATGGCGCGACGCGTAATGAAAAACTGTTTTTT. This sequence encodes CASSLNGATRNEKLFF. The variable domain in full, with the rest retrieved from reference TRBV5-1 and TRBJ1-4, is KAGVTQTPRYLIKTRGQQVTLSCSPISGHRSVSWYQQTPGQGLQFLFEYFSETQRNKGNFPGRFSGRQFSNSRSEMNVSTLELGDSALYLCASSLNGATRNEKLFFGSGTQLSVL.

The J gene is TRBJ2-3, the V gene TRBV11-2, with 7 bases matching TRBD2. CDR1 SGHAT and CDR2 FQNNGV come from the germline V gene. The CDR3 totals 16 residues. J gave up 2 bases and V 6 bases, and 11 bases lay outside the gene matches. The CDR3: CASRRPGTTHTDTQYF. For the CDR3, the DNA is TGTGCCAGCAGGCGACCCGGGACTACTCACACAGATACGCAGTATTTT.